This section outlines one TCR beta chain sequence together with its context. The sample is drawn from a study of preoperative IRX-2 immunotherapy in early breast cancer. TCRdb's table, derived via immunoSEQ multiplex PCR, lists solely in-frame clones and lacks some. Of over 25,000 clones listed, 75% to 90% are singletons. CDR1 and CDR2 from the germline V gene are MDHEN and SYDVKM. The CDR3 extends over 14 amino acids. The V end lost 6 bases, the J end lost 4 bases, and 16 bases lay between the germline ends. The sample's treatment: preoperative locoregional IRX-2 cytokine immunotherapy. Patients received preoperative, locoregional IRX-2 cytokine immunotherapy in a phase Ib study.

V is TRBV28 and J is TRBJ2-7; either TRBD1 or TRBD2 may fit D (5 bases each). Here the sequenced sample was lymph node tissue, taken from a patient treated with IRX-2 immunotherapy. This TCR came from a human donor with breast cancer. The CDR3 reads CASRPTGRSYEQYF. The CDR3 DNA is TGTGCCAGCAGACCGACGGGACGATCTTACGAGCAGTACTTC.